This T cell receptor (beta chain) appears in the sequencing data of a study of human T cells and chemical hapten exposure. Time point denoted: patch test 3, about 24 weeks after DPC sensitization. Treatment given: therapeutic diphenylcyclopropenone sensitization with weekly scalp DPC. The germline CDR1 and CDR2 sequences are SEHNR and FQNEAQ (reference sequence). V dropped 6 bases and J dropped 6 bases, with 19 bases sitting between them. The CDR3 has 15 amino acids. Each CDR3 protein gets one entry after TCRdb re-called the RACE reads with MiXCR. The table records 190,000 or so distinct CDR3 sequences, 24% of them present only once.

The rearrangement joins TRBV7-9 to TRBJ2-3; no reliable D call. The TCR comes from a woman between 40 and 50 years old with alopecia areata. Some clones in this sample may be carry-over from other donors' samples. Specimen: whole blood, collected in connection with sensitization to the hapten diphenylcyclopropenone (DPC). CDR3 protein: CASRSMMGSSDTQYF. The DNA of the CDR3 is TGTGCCAGCAGGTCTATGATGGGGTCGTCGGATACGCAGTATTTT.